This T cell receptor beta chain was found in a study of graft-versus-host responses after intestinal transplantation. Trimming removed 0 bases from V and 2 bases from J, with 10 bases in between. The germline gives CDR1 MNHEY, CDR2 SVGAGI. The CDR3 totals 15 residues. Study-level results: When patients had graft-donor T cell macrochimerism, their allografts held high graft-versus-host to host-versus-graft clonal ratios.

The table came from immunoSEQ multiplex PCR; TCRdb's copy has only in-frame clones and leaves some out. Found here are 86,000 or so clones, 80% to 95% of them singletons; the top ten hold about 6.3%. A remark on this clone: Antigen specificity is unknown.

The input for sequencing was unstimulated CD8+ T cells sorted from spleen or lymph node cells, taken before intestinal transplant. The TCR originated in a human donor who received an intestinal transplant. The gene calls are TRBV6-5 and TRBJ2-5; D is perhaps TRBD1 or TRBD2 (5 bases each). The CDR3 is CASSYSGTQQETQYF. The CDR3 nucleotides are TGTGCCAGCAGTTACTCGGGGACCCAGCAAGAGACCCAGTACTTC.